These 8 T cell receptor beta chains share one sample of origin, sequenced in a study of cytomegalovirus exposure and HLA in healthy donors. The study ran its PCR with 60 Vbeta and 13 Jbeta primers. The assay was immunoSEQ multiplex PCR, and TCRdb's table has in-frame clones only and misses some. In the table there are 210,000 or so clones, approximately 82% of which are singletons. Sequenced input: PBMCs. The receptors derive from a middle-aged woman in good health and CMV-seronegative.

This chain joins TRBV12-2 and TRBJ2-7; the DNA was not used to check the table's D call, TRBD2. TRBV12-2 is labeled a pseudogene. The CDR3 is 17 residues long. CDR3 bases: TGTGCAAGTCGCATACCGGGTCCTCATTTCCCCTCCTACGAGCAGTACTTC. This encodes CASRIPGPHFPSYEQYF.

The chain employs TRBV7-9 and TRBJ1-6, with D unclear. V lost 4 bases, J lost 8 bases, and 12 bases lay in between. This CDR3 is 14 amino acids long. Germline CDR1 reads SEHNR; CDR2 reads FQNEAQ (reference sequence). The CDR3 protein is CASSSFLGDSPLHF. The CDR3 DNA follows: TGTGCCAGCAGCTCCTTCCTCGGGGATTCACCCCTCCACTTT.

This chain joins TRBV5-5 and TRBJ2-7; D remains unclear. Per germline, CDR1 SGHKS and CDR2 YYEKEE (reference sequence). The CDR3 has 14 residues. V was clipped by 0 bases and J by 2 bases, with 9 bases between them. The CDR3 nucleotides are TGTGCCAGCAGCTTGGCCCACCGAGCCTACGAGCAGTACTTC. Protein sequence: CASSLAHRAYEQYF.

The CDR3 loop is CASTPDRVGNTIYF. The CDR3 DNA is TGTGCCAGCACCCCAGACAGGGTTGGAAACACCATATATTTT. The chain couples TRBV7-8 to TRBJ1-3; 7 bases align to TRBD1. The CDR3 sequence is 14 residues long. The J segment lost 3 bases and the V segment lost 7 bases, leaving 6 bases of the junction unmatched. Per germline, CDR1 SGHVS and CDR2 FQNEAQ.

The chain uses TRBV6-1 and TRBJ1-3; 9 bases align to TRBD1. The CDR3 consists of 16 residues. V gave up 1 base and J gave up 4 bases; unmatched junction bases: 5. Germline V gene sequence: CDR1 MNHNS, CDR2 SASEGT. As DNA, the CDR3 is TGTGCCAGCAGTGAAGTACAGGGGGCGCAAGGAAACACCATATATTTT. Translation: CASSEVQGAQGNTIYF.

The V and J genes are TRBV28 and TRBJ2-5; TRBD2 matches at 13 bases. The CDR3 covers 18 residues. V dropped 4 bases and J dropped 2; count of bases not matched to a gene: 10. Germline V gene data show CDR1 as MDHEN and CDR2 as SYDVKM. The CDR3 loop reads CASSSTSGLAGPQETQYF. CDR3 bases: TGTGCCAGCAGTTCAACTTCGGGACTAGCGGGACCACAAGAGACCCAGTACTTC.

The chain is built from TRBV5-6 and TRBJ1-5, with D possibly being TRBD1 (5 bases). Germline V gene sequence: CDR1 SGHDT, CDR2 YYEEEE. V was clipped by 0 bases and J by 0 bases, with 7 bases between them. The CDR3 covers 15 residues. The CDR3 loop reads CASSLGGISNQPQHF. CDR3 nucleotide sequence: TGTGCCAGCAGCTTGGGGGGCATTAGCAATCAGCCCCAGCATTTT.

This clone was counted only a few times. This chain connects TRBV6-5 to TRBJ1-1; D is undetermined. Germline CDR1 is MNHEY and CDR2 is SVGAGI. The V and J ends lost 5 bases and 10 bases respectively, with 17 bases between them. CDR3 size: 13 residues. The CDR3 spells CASSHDGVESAFF. Written as DNA, the CDR3 is TGTGCCAGCAGTCACGACGGGGTTGAGTCAGCTTTCTTT.